A selection of T cell receptor beta chains follows, all from one sample in a study of blood T cell repertoires in COVID-19. Method: immunoSEQ multiplex PCR; TCRdb's copy keeps in-frame clones and lacks some. Of approximately 78,000 clones listed, 70% to 90% are singletons. The sample comprised peripheral blood. The origin of the receptors is a man aged 50 to 60 with acute or convalescent COVID-19. Each CDR3 is given with its conserved first and last residue. Each record gives: clone size, CDR3 length, J gene, V gene, D gene, CDR3 DNA, CDR3 protein. A D gene is named only where the DNA matches it firmly. The size entry is marked missing in some rows and otherwise reads once, few, many or a size class.

once 15 TRBJ2-5 TRBV5-4 NA TGTGCCAGCAGCTCAACGGGACATCCGCAAGAGACCCAGTACTTC CASSSTGHPQETQYF
NA 14 TRBJ2-7 TRBV5-1 TRBD1 TGCGCCAGCAGCGGGACAGGGGGAATCTACGAGCAGTACTTC CASSGTGGIYEQYF
few 15 TRBJ2-1 TRBV2 TRBD2 TGTGCCAGCAGTTTAGCGGGGGGGCCCAACAATGAGCAGTTCTTC CASSLAGGPNNEQFF
few 12 TRBJ1-2 TRBV6-5 NA TGTGCCAGCAGGGATAGGCGCGGGGGCTACACCTTC CASRDRRGGYTF
once 18 TRBJ2-4 TRBV5-1 NA TGCGCCAGCAGCTTGAGGTGGACAGGAGGGGAGGCCAAAAACATTCAGTACTTC CASSLRWTGGEAKNIQYF
NA 14 TRBJ2-7 TRBV7-9 NA TGTGCCAGCAGCTTAACGGCGGGCTCCTACGAGCAGTACTTC CASSLTAGSYEQYF
NA 16 TRBJ1-1 TRBV24-1 TRBD1 TGTGCCACACGGGACAGGGAGGCGAGCCGTAACACTGAAGCTTTCTTT CATRDREASRNTEAFF
NA 15 TRBJ2-6 TRBV19 NA TGTGCCAGTAGTCTCCAGTACTCTGGGGCCAACGTCCTGACTTTC CASSLQYSGANVLTF
NA 13 TRBJ1-2 TRBV18 NA TGTGCCAGCTCACCGGACAGTGCGGAAGGCTACACCTTC CASSPDSAEGYTF
NA 16 TRBJ2-3 TRBV27 TRBD2 TGTGCCAGCAGTTCGGGGCTAGCGGGGGGCACAGATACGCAGTATTTT CASSSGLAGGTDTQYF
NA 15 TRBJ1-1 TRBV11-2 TRBD1 TGTGCCAGCAGCTGGCGGGGACAGGGCGGCACTGAAGCTTTCTTT CASSWRGQGGTEAFF
many 13 TRBJ2-3 TRBV10-3 NA TGTGCCACCGGTGGCGGGGGCACAGATACGCAGTATTTT CATGGGGTDTQYF
NA 14 TRBJ2-5 TRBV6-5 NA TGTGCCAGCAAGGGGGATCAGCGGCGAGAGACCCAGTACTTC CASKGDQRRETQYF
NA 15 TRBJ2-2 TRBV18 NA TGTGCCAGCTCACCCCGGACAGTTAACACCGGGGAGCTGTTTTTT CASSPRTVNTGELFF
NA 16 TRBJ1-4 TRBV4-1 TRBD1 TGCGCCAGCAGCCAAGCCCGGGACAGGGGAGGTGAAAAACTGTTTTTT CASSQARDRGGEKLFF
NA 16 TRBJ2-1 TRBV28 TRBD2 TGTGCCAGCACACGCGGGGGGGCCCGATTCAACAATGAGCAGTTCTTC CASTRGGARFNNEQFF
NA 19 TRBJ2-3 TRBV3-1/TRBV3-2 TRBD2 TGTGCCAGCAGCCAAGATTTTACTAGCGGGGGGGCAAACACAGATACGCAGTATTTT CASSQDFTSGGANTDTQYF
NA 15 TRBJ1-4 TRBV3-1/TRBV3-2 NA TGTGCCAGCAGCCAGGCCTTTGCAACTAATGAAAAACTGTTTTTT CASSQAFATNEKLFF
once 14 TRBJ2-1 TRBV2 TRBD1 TGTGCCAGCAGCCCGACAGGGTTTAGGAATGAGCAGTTCTTC CASSPTGFRNEQFF
NA 14 TRBJ2-7 TRBV28 TRBD1 TGTGCCAGCAGTTTAGGGGGACAGGGTGGCGAGCAGTACTTC CASSLGGQGGEQYF
NA 17 TRBJ1-4 TRBV4-1 TRBD1 TGCGCCAGCAGCCAACCATCTACAGGGGCCAGTGGTGAAAAACTGTTTTTT CASSQPSTGASGEKLFF
NA 15 TRBJ2-1 TRBV7-3 NA TGTGCCAGCAGCTTAGAAACAGGAGAATACAATGAGCAGTTCTTC CASSLETGEYNEQFF
once 16 TRBJ2-3 TRBV7-2 TRBD2 TGTGCCAGCAGCTTGGGGACTAGCGGGGGGGCCGGGTCGCAGTATTTT CASSLGTSGGAGSQYF
NA 19 TRBJ1-6 TRBV4-2 TRBD1 TGTGCCAGCAGCCAAGCCCCCGGGACAGGGGGCTCGTATAATTCACCCCTCCACTTT CASSQAPGTGGSYNSPLHF
NA 15 TRBJ1-1 TRBV11-2 TRBD1 TGTGCCAGCAGCTCCCCGACAGGGGCTGGCACTGAAGCTTTCTTT CASSSPTGAGTEAFF
NA 13 TRBJ2-7 TRBV11-1 TRBD1 TGTGCCAGCAGCCCTGGACAGGGCTACGAGCAGTACTTC CASSPGQGYEQYF
once 15 TRBJ2-5 TRBV27 TRBD1 TGTGCCAGCAGTTTCGGGACAGGGACTCAAGAGACCCAGTACTTC CASSFGTGTQETQYF
NA 11 TRBJ2-7 TRBV29-1 NA TGCAGCGTTGCTGAGGGATACGAGCAGTACTTC CSVAEGYEQYF
NA 12 TRBJ1-1 TRBV19 TRBD1 TGTGCCAGTAGTAAACAGGGGGCTGAAGCTTTCTTT CASSKQGAEAFF
once 17 TRBJ2-5 TRBV9 TRBD2 TGTGCCAGCAGCGTAGGACTAGCGGGGGGCCTGAAAGAGACCCAGTACTTC CASSVGLAGGLKETQYF
once 16 TRBJ1-4 TRBV19 NA TGTGCCAGTAGTATTTTTCGGGACACGCTTAATGAAAAACTGTTTTTT CASSIFRDTLNEKLFF
NA 14 TRBJ1-6 TRBV29-1 TRBD1 TGCAGCGTAAGCCAGGGGGCTAATAATTCACCCCTCCACTTT CSVSQGANNSPLHF
once 13 TRBJ1-5 TRBV5-8 NA TGTGCCAGCAGCTTGCTTTTCAATCAGCCCCAGCATTTT CASSLLFNQPQHF
NA 18 TRBJ2-1 TRBV9 NA TGTGCCAGCAGCGCCGATGCCACCGCGGGGGCTTTCTACAATGAGCAGTTCTTC CASSADATAGAFYNEQFF
NA 15 TRBJ1-1 TRBV19 NA TGTGCCAGTAGTATTCGGTCCGGGGTGTCTACTGAAGCTTTCTTT CASSIRSGVSTEAFF